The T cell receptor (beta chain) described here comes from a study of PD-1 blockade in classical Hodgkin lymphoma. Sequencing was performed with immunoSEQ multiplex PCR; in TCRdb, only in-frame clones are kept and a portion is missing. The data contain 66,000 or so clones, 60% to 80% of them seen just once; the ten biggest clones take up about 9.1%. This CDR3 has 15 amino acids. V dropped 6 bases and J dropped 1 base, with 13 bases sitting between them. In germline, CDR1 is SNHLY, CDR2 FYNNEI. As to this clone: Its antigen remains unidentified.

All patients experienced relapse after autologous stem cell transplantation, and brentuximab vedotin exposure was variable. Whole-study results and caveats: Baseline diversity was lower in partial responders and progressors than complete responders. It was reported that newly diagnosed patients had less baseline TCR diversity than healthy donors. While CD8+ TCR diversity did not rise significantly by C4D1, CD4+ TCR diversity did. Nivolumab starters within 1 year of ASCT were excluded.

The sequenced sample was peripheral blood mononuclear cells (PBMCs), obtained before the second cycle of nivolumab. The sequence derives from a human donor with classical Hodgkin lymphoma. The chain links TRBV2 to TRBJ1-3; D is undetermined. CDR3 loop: CASSYHIGSGNTIYF. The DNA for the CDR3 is TGTGCCAGCAGCTACCACATAGGGTCTGGAAACACCATATATTTT.